The 30 T cell receptor beta chains reported below all come from one sample, sequenced in a study of blood T cell repertoires in COVID-19. The repertoire was sequenced with immunoSEQ multiplex PCR; TCRdb's copy has only in-frame clones and lacks some. The profile shows 100,000 or so clones, roughly 82% of them singletons. Sequencing used peripheral blood. These receptor sequences come from a man older than 75 with acute or convalescent COVID-19.

This clone was detected many times. The chain is built from TRBV9 and TRBJ2-3, with a possible D match to TRBD2 (6 bases). V was trimmed by 0 bases and J by 0 bases, leaving 14 bases between them. The CDR3 has 17 residues. Germline assignment: CDR1 SGDLS and CDR2 YYNGEE. The CDR3 region has the DNA TGTGCCAGCAGCGTAGTCGGGGGATTGACTAGCACAGATACGCAGTATTTT. Protein: CASSVVGGLTSTDTQYF.

The genes are TRBV19 and TRBJ1-5; D gene unclear. The germline gives CDR1 LNHDA, CDR2 SQIVND (reference sequence). CDR3 length: 13 amino acids. V shed 4 bases and J shed 5 bases, with 9 bases lying between them. The chain's CDR3 is CASSTIRDQPQHF. As DNA, the CDR3 is TGTGCCAGTAGTACGATTAGAGATCAGCCCCAGCATTTT. Complete variable domain (other parts from reference TRBV19 and TRBJ1-5): DGGITQSPKYLFRKEGQNVTLSCEQNLNHDAMYWYRQDPGQGLRLIYYSQIVNDFQKGDIAEGYSVSREKKESFPLTVTSAQKNPTAFYLCASSTIRDQPQHFGDGTRLSIL.

This clone was found once. This sequence joins TRBV3-1 (or the pseudogene TRBV3-2) and TRBJ2-3; no clear D. CDR1 LGHDT and CDR2 YNNKEL come from the germline V gene (reference sequence). CDR3 length equals 11 residues. Trimming took off 8 bases at V and 0 bases at J, with 3 bases between the two ends. This CDR3 is CASGSTDTQYF. The CDR3 DNA follows: TGTGCCAGCGGCAGCACAGATACGCAGTATTTT.

This chain links TRBV2 with TRBJ1-6; D is perhaps TRBD1 (6 bases). The germline CDR1 and CDR2 sequences are SNHLY and FYNNEI. The CDR3 length is 15 residues. Between the trimmed V and J ends, which lost 7 bases and 2 bases, there was a span of 12 bases. CDR3 loop: CASMGGAAYNSPLHF. CDR3 sequence (DNA): TGTGCCAGCATGGGGGGGGCGGCCTATAATTCACCCCTCCACTTT. The full variable domain, in which reference TRBV2 and TRBJ1-6 provide the parts outside the CDR3, is EPEVTQTPSHQVTQMGQEVILRCVPISNHLYFYWYRQILGQKVEFLVSFYNNEISEKSEIFDDQFSVERPDGSNFTLKIRSTKLEDSAMYFCASMGGAAYNSPLHFGNGTRLTVT.

This chain joins TRBV18 and TRBJ1-6, with D unresolved. CDR1 and CDR2 from the germline V gene are KGHSH and LQKENI. V was pared by 0 bases and J by 10 bases, with 10 bases between. The CDR3 sequence is 14 residues long. CDR3 protein: CASSPPGSGSPLHF. As DNA, the CDR3 is TGTGCCAGCTCACCACCGGGGAGTGGCTCACCCCTCCACTTT.

The chain joins TRBV5-6 to TRBJ2-7; 12 nucleotides line up with TRBD1. This CDR3 comprises 16 residues. V dropped 1 base and J dropped 9; count of bases not matched to a gene: 11. Germline V gives CDR1 SGHDT, CDR2 YYEEEE. The chain's CDR3 is CASSLRSGTGGVWQYF. CDR3 DNA sequence: TGTGCCAGCAGCTTGAGATCCGGGACAGGGGGCGTCTGGCAGTACTTC.

This clone was detected only once. The CDR3 sequence: CASSVAGQSYSPLHF. The CDR3 coding sequence is TGTGCCAGCAGCGTAGCGGGACAGTCTTATTCACCCCTCCACTTT. This chain connects TRBV9 to TRBJ1-6, with 7 nucleotides matching TRBD1. The length of the CDR3 is 15 residues. With V trimmed by 0 bases and J by 8 bases, 5 bases remained unmatched. Germline V lookup: CDR1 SGDLS, CDR2 YYNGEE.

The rearrangement joins TRBV5-1 to TRBJ1-4; 8 positions agree with TRBD1. The CDR3 runs to 14 residues. Per the germline V gene, CDR1 is SGHRS and CDR2 is YFSETQ. Trimming at V came to 4 bases and at J to 3 bases, leaving 2 bases not matched to a gene. CDR3 nucleotides: TGCGCCAGCAGCCTGGGACAGGCTAATGAAAAACTGTTTTTT. It codes for CASSLGQANEKLFF. Full variable domain (missing parts from reference TRBV5-1 and TRBJ1-4): KAGVTQTPRYLIKTRGQQVTLSCSPISGHRSVSWYQQTPGQGLQFLFEYFSETQRNKGNFPGRFSGRQFSNSRSEMNVSTLELGDSALYLCASSLGQANEKLFFGSGTQLSVL.

This clone appeared a few times. The chain uses TRBV7-2 and TRBJ1-3; D is undetermined. Germline values: CDR1 SGHTA, CDR2 FQGNSA. Trimming shortened V by 1 base and J by 5 bases, and 12 bases separated the two germline ends. This CDR3 has 15 amino acids. CDR3 sequence reads: CASSLGPGRRNTIYF. DNA of the CDR3: TGTGCCAGCAGCTTAGGGCCAGGAAGGAGAAACACCATATATTTT. Full variable domain (rest looked up from reference TRBV7-2 and TRBJ1-3): GAGVSQSPSNKVTEKGKDVELRCDPISGHTALYWYRQSLGQGLEFLIYFQGNSAPDKSGLPSDRFSAERTGGSVSTLTIQRTQQEDSAVYLCASSLGPGRRNTIYFGEGSWLTVV.

This chain uses TRBV18 with TRBJ2-1; TRBD1 matches 10 bases. The CDR3 has 17 residues. CDR1 KGHSH and CDR2 LQKENI come from the germline V gene. The ends lost 5 bases at V and 3 bases at J; junction bases unmatched: 10. The CDR3: CASSSIPGQGYYNEQFF. The CDR3 DNA reads as TGTGCCAGCTCATCAATTCCGGGACAGGGGTACTACAATGAGCAGTTCTTC.

The chain joins TRBV10-2 to TRBJ1-3, with 7 bases matching TRBD1. Germline V gives CDR1 WSHSY, CDR2 SAAADI. CDR3 length equals 14 residues. Unmatched junction bases numbered 6, after V lost 6 bases and J lost 4 bases. CDR3 protein: CASRGQGGGNTIYF. In nucleotides, the CDR3 is TGCGCCAGCAGGGGTCAGGGGGGCGGAAACACCATATATTTT.

This clone has just a few counts. The chain recombines TRBV3-1 (or the pseudogene TRBV3-2) with TRBJ2-2; TRBD1 aligns across 10 bases. Germline CDR1 is LGHDT and CDR2 is YNNKEL (reference sequence). The junction had 9 bases not matched to a gene; V was cut back by 4 bases and J by 7 bases. This CDR3 has 16 residues. The CDR3 spells CASSPTDRGLVGELFF. In DNA, the CDR3 is TGTGCCAGCAGCCCAACAGACAGGGGGCTCGTCGGGGAGCTGTTTTTT.

This clone was seen a single time. This chain links TRBV14 with TRBJ2-3, with a tentative D call TRBD2 (6 bases). Germline V CDR1 and CDR2: SGHDN, FVKESK. The ends were cut back, 2 bases at V and 4 bases at J, with 13 bases in the middle. This CDR3 spans 15 amino acids. The CDR3 DNA reads as TGTGCCAGCAGCCAACCCGGGACGGGGGCAGATACGCAGTATTTT. Protein sequence: CASSQPGTGADTQYF.

The chain recombines TRBV11-2 with TRBJ2-7; D not certain. V was trimmed by 2 bases and J by 2 bases, leaving 13 bases between them. The CDR3 length is 15 residues. CDR1 and CDR2 (germline): SGHAT, FQNNGV. The CDR3 sequence is CASSLILQTAYEQYF. The CDR3 region has the DNA TGTGCCAGCAGCTTAATCTTACAGACCGCCTACGAGCAGTACTTC.

J is TRBJ1-1 and V is TRBV3-1 (or the pseudogene TRBV3-2); D is possibly TRBD1 (5 bases). Germline assignment: CDR1 LGHDT and CDR2 YNNKEL (reference sequence). V shed 4 bases and J shed 0 bases, with 18 bases lying between them. The CDR3 length is 17 residues. The CDR3: CASSLHGAKLLNTEAFF. The CDR3 DNA reads as TGTGCCAGCAGCCTCCATGGGGCCAAACTTCTGAACACTGAAGCTTTCTTT.

J is TRBJ2-2 and V is TRBV9, with TRBD2 as a possible D gene (6 bases). The V end lost 0 bases, the J end lost 3 bases, and 9 bases lay between the germline ends. This CDR3 region has 15 residues. Germline V gene data show CDR1 as SGDLS and CDR2 as YYNGEE. This CDR3 reads CASSVERVDTGELFF. In DNA form, the CDR3 reads TGTGCCAGCAGCGTAGAGCGGGTTGACACCGGGGAGCTGTTTTTT.

This clone qualifies as large. The chain carries TRBV28 and TRBJ1-1, with D perhaps matching TRBD1 (5 bases). The CDR3 runs to 12 residues. V lost 5 bases, J lost 7 bases, and 11 bases lay in between. Germline lookup yields CDR1 MDHEN and CDR2 SYDVKM. The CDR3 nucleotides are TGTGCCAGCAGTCTGGGGGGGGGTGAAGCTTTCTTT. It specifies CASSLGGGEAFF.

The chain has TRBV5-4 and TRBJ2-4; D possibly corresponds to TRBD2 (7 bases). Trimming left V 0 bases short and J 0 bases short, with 22 bases between. The germline V gene encodes CDR1 SGHNT and CDR2 YYREEE (reference sequence). There are 20 residues in the CDR3. The CDR3 sequence is CASSLDRAGKGGLAKNIQYF. The DNA of the CDR3 is TGTGCCAGCAGCTTGGATCGAGCGGGAAAGGGGGGCCTAGCCAAAAACATTCAGTACTTC.

The chain links TRBV6-1 to TRBJ2-7, with D tentatively TRBD1 (6 bases). V dropped 3 bases and J dropped 4 bases, with 10 bases sitting between them. The CDR3 consists of 13 residues. Germline V gene sequence: CDR1 MNHNS, CDR2 SASEGT. The DNA for the CDR3 is TGTGCCAGCAGTGACAGGGGTTGGTACGAGCAGTACTTC. The encoded protein is CASSDRGWYEQYF.

This clone was counted only a few times. In nucleotides, the CDR3 is TGTGCCAGCAGCTCCCGACAGTCTCCCTACGAGCAGTACTTC. Translation gives CASSSRQSPYEQYF. The chain links TRBV11-3 to TRBJ2-7; TRBD1 is a possible D gene (5 bases). The CDR3 sequence is 14 residues long. Germline CDR1 is SGHNT and CDR2 is YENEEA. Trimming cost V 4 bases and J 2 bases, with 12 bases left between them.

This chain links TRBV21-1 with TRBJ1-1; TRBD1 is the table's D call, not checked against the DNA. TRBV21-1 is designated a pseudogene. The CDR3 loop spans 15 amino acids. The CDR3 loop is CASSKRAHRGTEAFF. The CDR3 coding sequence is TGTGCCAGCAGCAAAAGGGCCCACAGGGGGACTGAAGCTTTCTTT.

This clone was found a few times. This chain links TRBV10-1 with TRBJ2-1; TRBD2 agrees at 11 bases. V lost 2 bases and J lost 9; bases outside the gene matches: 3. Germline CDR1 WNHNN, CDR2 SYGVQD (reference sequence). This CDR3 is 14 amino acids long. The CDR3 coding sequence is TGCGCCAGCAGTGAGACTAGCGGGAGACTTGAGCAGTTCTTC. This gives the protein CASSETSGRLEQFF.

The rearrangement links TRBV6-5 to TRBJ2-7, with TRBD2 identical over 11 bases. The CDR3 is made up of 15 amino acids. Trimming cost V 0 bases and J 5 bases; bases outside gene matches: 3. The germline V gene encodes CDR1 MNHEY and CDR2 SVGAGI. CDR3 DNA sequence: TGTGCCAGCAGTTACTCTAGCGGGAGGGCCCACGAGCAGTACTTC. Translated, it gives CASSYSSGRAHEQYF.

This chain joins TRBV7-9 and TRBJ2-5; possible D gene TRBD2, 7 bases. The CDR3 runs to 14 residues. Per germline, CDR1 SEHNR and CDR2 FQNEAQ (reference sequence). Deletions cut 8 bases from V and 2 bases from J, with 15 bases between. The CDR3 sequence: CASVLRGGQETQYF. The DNA for the CDR3 is TGTGCCAGCGTCCTTAGGGGGGGGCAAGAGACCCAGTACTTC.

The chain carries TRBV21-1 and TRBJ1-1. TRBV21-1 corresponds to a pseudogene. The CDR3 has 16 amino acids. The CDR3 reads CASSTRPLQMNTEAFF. In nucleotides, the CDR3 is TGTGCCAGCAGCACGCGGCCGCTACAAATGAACACTGAAGCTTTCTTT.

The genes are TRBV2 and TRBJ2-7; tentative D call: TRBD2 (6 bases). Trimming stripped 6 bases from V and 6 bases from J, with 18 bases between. The CDR3 spans 14 residues. CDR1 and CDR2 (germline): SNHLY, FYNNEI. The CDR3 nucleotides are TGTGCCAGCAGGCGACTAGTCAGGGATGGCGAGCAGTACTTC. Amino acids: CASRRLVRDGEQYF.

This clone was counted between two and nine times. The J gene is TRBJ1-2, the V gene TRBV29-1, with 7 bases identical to TRBD1. CDR1 and CDR2 from the germline V gene are SQVTM and ANQGSEA. With V trimmed by 5 bases and J by 4 bases, 7 bases remained unmatched. The CDR3 covers 13 residues. The CDR3 region has the DNA TGCAGCGTTACGGACAGGACATTCTATGGCTACACCTTC. This codes for CSVTDRTFYGYTF.

The chain carries TRBV7-9 and TRBJ1-5; 9 bases are shared with TRBD1. The trim removed 3 bases at V and 7 bases at J, leaving 1 base unmatched. Germline V gene sequence: CDR1 SEHNR, CDR2 FQNEAQ (reference sequence). CDR3 length: 13 amino acids. In DNA form, the CDR3 reads TGTGCCAGCAGCTTGGACAGGGGCCAGCCCCAGCATTTT. Its translation is CASSLDRGQPQHF.

The rearrangement joins TRBV29-1 to TRBJ1-1, with 9 bases identical to TRBD1. Per germline, CDR1 SQVTM and CDR2 ANQGSEA. This CDR3 has 16 amino acids. V lost 4 bases to trimming and J lost 4 bases; unmatched junction nucleotides: 13. The CDR3 sequence: CSVVPGQGLSGTEAFF. Here the CDR3 DNA reads TGCAGCGTTGTCCCGGGACAGGGATTGTCCGGCACTGAAGCTTTCTTT.

The rearrangement links TRBV11-2 to TRBJ2-2, with 8 bases matching TRBD1. V trimming: 1 base; J trimming: 4 bases; junction bases outside the gene matches: 5. Germline V lookup: CDR1 SGHAT, CDR2 FQNNGV. CDR3 length equals 16 residues. Here the CDR3 reads CASSLVGQGITGELFF. The CDR3 DNA is TGTGCCAGCAGCTTAGTAGGACAGGGTATCACCGGGGAGCTGTTTTTT.